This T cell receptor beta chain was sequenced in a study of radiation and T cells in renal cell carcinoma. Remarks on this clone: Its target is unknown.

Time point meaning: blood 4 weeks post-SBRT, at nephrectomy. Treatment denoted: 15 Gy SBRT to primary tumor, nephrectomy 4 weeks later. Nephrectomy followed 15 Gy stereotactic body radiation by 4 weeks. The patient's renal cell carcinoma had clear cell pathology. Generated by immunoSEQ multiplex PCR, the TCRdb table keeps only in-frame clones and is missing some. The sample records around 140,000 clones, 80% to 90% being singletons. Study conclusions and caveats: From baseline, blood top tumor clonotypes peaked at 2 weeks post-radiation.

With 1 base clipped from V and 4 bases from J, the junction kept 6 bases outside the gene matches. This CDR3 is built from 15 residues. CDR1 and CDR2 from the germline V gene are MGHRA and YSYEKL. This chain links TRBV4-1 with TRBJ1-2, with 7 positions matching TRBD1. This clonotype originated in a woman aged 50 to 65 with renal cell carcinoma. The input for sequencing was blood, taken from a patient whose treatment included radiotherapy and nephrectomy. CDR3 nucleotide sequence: TGCGCCAGCAGCCAAGCCGCAGGGGGAATCTATGGCTACACCTTC. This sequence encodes CASSQAAGGIYGYTF.